This is a list of T cell receptor beta chains from one sample in a study of human T cells and chemical hapten exposure. TCRdb called the RACE reads again in MiXCR, with one record for every CDR3 protein. The repertoire holds about 80,000 distinct CDR3 sequences, with around 13% as singletons. The specimen was whole blood, collected in connection with sensitization to the hapten diphenylcyclopropenone (DPC). These receptors were obtained from a woman aged 45-65 years with alopecia areata. Some clones in this sample may be carry-over from other donors' samples. Both conserved end residues are part of each CDR3. The order of the fields is V gene, J gene, D gene, CDR3 protein. D genes are given only for firm matches.

>TRBV18|TRBJ2-2|TRBD1
CASSPEGAVGGELFF
>TRBV18|TRBJ2-5|NA
CASSPPGRETQYF
>TRBV27|TRBJ2-6|NA
CASSDDPVRSGANVLTF
>TRBV20-1|TRBJ1-5|TRBD1
CSAETGWGNQPQHF
>TRBV10-3|TRBJ2-1|NA
CAISETDNEQFF
>TRBV20-1|TRBJ2-7|NA
CSAGSWANYEQYF
>TRBV7-2|TRBJ1-1|NA
CASSPQMADEAFF
>TRBV5-6|TRBJ2-2|NA
CASSLGGRYTGELFF
>TRBV11-2|TRBJ1-5|NA
CASSLSKDQPQHF
>TRBV11-3|TRBJ2-2|NA
CASSVGHRELFF
>TRBV7-2|TRBJ2-7|TRBD2
CASRPGLAGGEQYF
>TRBV11-3|TRBJ2-7|NA
CASSHPGNTGEQYF